These 27 T cell receptor beta chains were all obtained from the same sample, sequenced in a study of shared clonotypes between healthy human individuals. The naive CD8 subset, CD45RO-negative cells positively selected for CCR7, excluded terminally differentiated effector memory CD45RA+ cells. Some clones are missing from TCRdb's copy, which holds only in-frame ones; the method was immunoSEQ multiplex PCR. This sample has about 2 million clones; about 95% occur once, and the top ten carry under 1.5%. The material sequenced was naive CD8+ T cells sorted from blood. The origin of the receptors is a man aged 18 to 29 in good health.

Details on this clone: Additional DNA sequences in this sample encode the identical CDR3. J is TRBJ2-2 and V is TRBV9, with D unclear. The germline V gene has CDR1 SGDLS and CDR2 YYNGEE. There are 13 residues in the CDR3. With 3 bases removed from V and 2 bases from J, the gap between germline ends came to 5 bases. In DNA form, the CDR3 reads TGTGCCAGCAGCGACGGTAACACCGGGGAGCTGTTTTTT. Translating it yields CASSDGNTGELFF.

The rearrangement joins TRBV27 to TRBJ1-5; TRBD1 matches 12 bases. Trimming removed 3 bases from V and 5 bases from J; junction bases left unmatched: 2. CDR1 is MNHEY and CDR2 is SMNVEV in the germline V gene (reference sequence). The CDR3 has 15 amino acids. CDR3 residues: CASSFGTGGDQPQHF. The CDR3 DNA sequence: TGTGCCAGCAGTTTTGGGACAGGGGGCGATCAGCCCCAGCATTTT.

The chain links TRBV7-9 to TRBJ1-2; tentatively, D is TRBD1 (5 bases). This CDR3 is built from 17 residues. Germline V gene lookup returns CDR1 SEHNR and CDR2 FQNEAQ (reference sequence). Trimming removed 5 bases from V and 4 bases from J, with 23 bases in between. The CDR3 DNA is TGTGCCAGCAGCCCTAGTGCGGGGGAGGGCACGTTCTATGGCTACACCTTC. Translation gives CASSPSAGEGTFYGYTF.

The chain combines TRBV29-1 with TRBJ2-2; possibly TRBD1 or TRBD2 for D (6 bases each). The CDR3 is 12 residues long. Germline CDR1 reads SQVTM; CDR2 reads ANQGSEA. V lost 4 bases to trimming and J lost 6 bases, with 9 bases between them. The CDR3 spells CSVVEGAGELFF. The CDR3 bases are TGCAGCGTTGTGGAGGGGGCCGGGGAGCTGTTTTTT.

The V and J genes are TRBV16 and TRBJ2-7; D unresolved. Trimming left V 0 bases short and J 2 bases short, with 5 bases between. Germline CDR1 is KGHSY and CDR2 is FQNENV. CDR3 size: 13 residues. The DNA of the CDR3 is TGTGCCAGCAGCCAATCGAGCGCCTACGAGCAGTACTTC. Protein: CASSQSSAYEQYF.

The chain carries TRBV10-2 and TRBJ2-5; 8 bases are shared with TRBD2. Germline CDR1 WSHSY, CDR2 SAAADI. The V segment lost 5 bases and the J segment 5 bases; nucleotides outside the gene matches: 4. The CDR3 has 13 amino acids. In DNA, the CDR3 is TGCGCCAGCAGTCCGGGGGGGCTGGAGACCCAGTACTTC. It yields the protein CASSPGGLETQYF.

Comments on this clone: This sample also contains other DNA sequences that code for the same CDR3. The genes are TRBV6-5 and TRBJ2-1, with no clear D. Germline V CDR1 and CDR2: MNHEY, SVGAGI. There are 14 residues in the CDR3. Trimming took off 6 bases at V and 2 bases at J, with 11 bases between the two ends. The CDR3 loop is CASSPGPTYNEQFF. The CDR3, as DNA: TGTGCCAGCAGCCCCGGACCCACCTACAATGAGCAGTTCTTC.

V is TRBV5-4 and J is TRBJ2-7; 8 bases fit TRBD2. The CDR3 is made up of 15 amino acids. In germline, CDR1 is SGHNT, CDR2 YYREEE (reference sequence). With V trimmed by 0 bases and J by 3 bases, 5 bases remained unmatched. The CDR3 sequence is CASSLAPGGGYEQYF. The CDR3 DNA reads as TGTGCCAGCAGCTTGGCCCCGGGAGGGGGCTACGAGCAGTACTTC.

The chain is built from TRBV5-1 and TRBJ2-7, with 7 bases aligning to TRBD2. Trimming removed 2 bases from V and 3 bases from J; junction bases left unmatched: 5. The CDR3 totals 14 residues. CDR1 and CDR2 (germline): SGHRS, YFSETQ. The CDR3 region has the DNA TGCGCCAGCAGCTTAGAGACTAGCATCTACGAGCAGTACTTC. Amino acids: CASSLETSIYEQYF.

The chain uses TRBV5-6 and TRBJ1-5; 8 bases match TRBD1. The length of the CDR3 is 15 residues. The junction had 9 bases not matched to a gene; V was cut back by 4 bases and J by 6 bases. In germline, CDR1 is SGHDT, CDR2 YYEEEE. Here the CDR3 reads CASSEGQGLSQPQHF. CDR3 in DNA: TGTGCCAGCAGCGAAGGACAGGGTCTAAGTCAGCCCCAGCATTTT. The full variable domain, rest sourced from reference TRBV5-6 and TRBJ1-5, is DAGVTQSPTHLIKTRGQQVTLRCSPKSGHDTVSWYQQALGQGPQFIFQYYEEEERQRGNFPDRFSGHQFPNYSSELNVNALLLGDSALYLCASSEGQGLSQPQHFGDGTRLSIL.

The genes are TRBV6-1 and TRBJ1-5; 8 bases align to TRBD1. Germline CDR1 and CDR2: MNHNS and SASEGT. CDR3 size: 17 residues. J was trimmed by 0 bases and V by 2 bases; bases with no gene match: 6. CDR3 residues: CASSENQGADSNQPQHF. DNA of the CDR3: TGTGCCAGCAGTGAAAACCAGGGGGCTGATAGCAATCAGCCCCAGCATTTT.

This chain uses TRBV19 with TRBJ2-1; 11 positions agree with TRBD2. Germline trimming cut 5 bases from V and 3 bases from J; bases unmatched to any gene: 12. CDR3 length equals 18 residues. From germline, CDR1 is LNHDA and CDR2 SQIVND (reference sequence). This CDR3 reads CASSLATSGRMGYNEQFF. The CDR3 bases are TGTGCCAGTAGTCTGGCCACTAGCGGGAGAATGGGCTACAATGAGCAGTTCTTC. The full variable domain, its missing parts supplied by reference TRBV19 and TRBJ2-1, is DGGITQSPKYLFRKEGQNVTLSCEQNLNHDAMYWYRQDPGQGLRLIYYSQIVNDFQKGDIAEGYSVSREKKESFPLTVTSAQKNPTAFYLCASSLATSGRMGYNEQFFGPGTRLTVL.

This chain links TRBV2 with TRBJ1-1, with 7 nucleotides matching TRBD1. Germline V gives CDR1 SNHLY, CDR2 FYNNEI. The CDR3 covers 13 residues. After removal of 5 bases from V and 5 bases from J, the junction contained 5 bases not matched to a gene. DNA for the CDR3: TGTGCCAGCAGTAAAACAGGGGCAACTGAAGCTTTCTTT. Translating gives CASSKTGATEAFF.

The chain employs TRBV2 and TRBJ2-2; D remains unclear. Germline CDR1 SNHLY, CDR2 FYNNEI. The CDR3 spans 14 residues. Trimming removed 2 bases from V and 5 bases from J, with 9 bases in between. CDR3 protein: CASSEWEFTGELFF. In DNA, the CDR3 is TGTGCCAGCAGTGAATGGGAATTTACCGGGGAGCTGTTTTTT.

The rearrangement links TRBV29-1 to TRBJ1-1; no firm D call. Between the trimmed V and J ends, which lost 6 bases and 12 bases, there was a span of 17 bases. Germline loops: CDR1 SQVTM, CDR2 ANQGSEA. The length of the CDR3 is 11 residues. The CDR3 loop is CSVPKRSETFF. CDR3 nucleotide sequence: TGCAGCGTCCCTAAACGTTCGGAGACTTTCTTT.

The V and J genes are TRBV7-9 and TRBJ2-2; D unresolved. The CDR3 extends over 10 amino acids. Germline CDR1 reads SEHNR; CDR2 reads FQNEAQ (reference sequence). The V end was cut by 10 bases, the J end by 5 bases, with 5 bases between. CDR3 sequence reads: CATSTGELFF. CDR3 DNA sequence: TGTGCCACTTCAACCGGGGAGCTGTTTTTT.

A single count supports this clone. The rearrangement joins TRBV2 to TRBJ1-2; D call uncertain. This CDR3 is built from 15 residues. Germline V CDR1 and CDR2: SNHLY, FYNNEI. V was shortened by 5 bases and J by 3 bases, with 16 bases between the two germline ends. DNA for the CDR3: TGTGCCAGCAGTCCCCCATGGTTCAACGACTATGGCTACACCTTC. Protein product: CASSPPWFNDYGYTF.

The chain couples TRBV11-2 to TRBJ1-2; 7 positions match TRBD1. Unmatched junction bases numbered 8, after V lost 1 base and J lost 6 bases. Germline V gives CDR1 SGHAT, CDR2 FQNNGV. The CDR3 has 15 amino acids. The CDR3 nucleotides are TGTGCCAGCAGCTTAGTCCAGACAGGGCTTAATGGCTACACCTTC. This encodes CASSLVQTGLNGYTF.

The chain is built from TRBV9 and TRBJ1-4; the D gene is possibly TRBD1 (6 bases). CDR3 length: 14 residues. Trimming took 4 bases from V and 2 from J, leaving 9 bases between them. Germline V lookup: CDR1 SGDLS, CDR2 YYNGEE. CDR3 residues: CASSSGQTNEKLFF. CDR3 DNA sequence: TGTGCCAGCAGCTCTGGACAGACTAATGAAAAACTGTTTTTT.

V is TRBV10-3 and J is TRBJ1-1; tentatively, D is TRBD1 (5 bases). The V gene lost 8 bases and the J gene lost 8 bases, with 24 bases spanning the gap. CDR1 is ENHRY, CDR2 SYGVKD, per germline. The CDR3 runs 15 residues. CDR3 in amino acids: CAISATDASLFEAFF. CDR3 coding DNA: TGTGCCATCTCCGCGACAGATGCATCCCTGTTCGAAGCTTTCTTT.

This clone has a single count. The chain combines TRBV9 with TRBJ2-1; D remains ambiguous. The V and J ends lost 3 bases and 2 bases respectively, with 15 bases between them. The CDR3 covers 16 residues. CDR1 is SGDLS and CDR2 is YYNGEE in the germline V gene. Here the CDR3 DNA reads TGTGCCAGCAGCGAAAGTGGGTCGAACACCTACAATGAGCAGTTCTTC. Translating gives CASSESGSNTYNEQFF.

The chain carries TRBV30 and TRBJ1-3; TRBD1 agrees at 11 bases. V gave up 5 bases and J gave up 0 bases; unmatched junction bases: 12. This CDR3 contains 18 residues. Germline values: CDR1 GTSNPN, CDR2 SVGIG (reference sequence). CDR3 in amino acids: CAWAGTGGPTSSGNTIYF. For the CDR3, the DNA is TGTGCCTGGGCCGGGACAGGGGGACCTACGAGCTCTGGAAACACCATATATTTT.

This sequence joins TRBV14 and TRBJ2-7; D call uncertain. The CDR3 consists of 11 residues. Germline CDR1 reads SGHDN; CDR2 reads FVKESK. V was pared by 4 bases and J by 3 bases, with 4 bases between. The CDR3, as DNA: TGTGCCAGCAGCCGGGGCTACGAGCAGTACTTC. Protein: CASSRGYEQYF.

Turning to this clone: The junction departs from germline at one end; a sequencing error may be responsible. The rearrangement joins TRBV25-1 to TRBJ1-1; 8 bases line up with TRBD1. The CDR3 extends over 12 amino acids. Germline lookup yields CDR1 MGHDK and CDR2 SYGVNS. CDR3 region: CSSNTGGTEAFF. The CDR3 coding sequence is TGTTCCAGCAACACAGGGGGGACTGAAGCTTTCTTT. Variable domain in full (rest from reference TRBV25-1 and TRBJ1-1): EADIYQTPRYLVIGTGKKITLECSQTMGHDKMYWYQQDPGMELHLIHYSYGVNSTEKGDLSSESTVSRIRTEHFPLTLESARPSHTSQYLCSSNTGGTEAFFGQGTRLTVV.

This clone was detected once. The chain has TRBV4-1 and TRBJ1-1; D uncertain. Trimming removed 4 bases at V and 4 bases at J, with 10 bases between. Germline CDR1 reads MGHRA; CDR2 reads YSYEKL. The CDR3 runs 13 residues. CDR3 loop: CASSRGPVTEAFF. CDR3 coding DNA: TGCGCCAGCAGCCGGGGTCCCGTCACTGAAGCTTTCTTT.

The chain employs TRBV5-6 and TRBJ2-5, with 9 bases aligning to TRBD1. Unmatched junction bases numbered 13, after V lost 2 bases and J lost 5 bases. The CDR3 consists of 17 residues. The germline V gene encodes CDR1 SGHDT and CDR2 YYEEEE. DNA of the CDR3: TGTGCCAGCAGCTTCGGGACAGGGTTTAATATCGTGGAGACCCAGTACTTC. Its protein product is CASSFGTGFNIVETQYF.

V usage is TRBV6-6 and J usage is TRBJ1-5; D is unclear. The CDR3 is 14 amino acids. The germline V gene encodes CDR1 MNHNY and CDR2 SVGAGI (reference sequence). Trimming took off 10 bases at V and 0 bases at J, with 13 bases between the two ends. The CDR3 DNA reads TGTGCCACTCGACCCGTAAATAGCAATCAGCCCCAGCATTTT. Its translation: CATRPVNSNQPQHF.